The sample holds one count of the clone carrying this T cell receptor (beta chain). The same CDR3 can be traced to other DNA sequences in this sample. Trimming left V 0 bases short and J 3 bases short, with 9 bases between. CDR3 length: 13 amino acids. The V gene's germline CDR1 is GTSNPN and CDR2 SVGIG (reference sequence). Sequencing was performed with immunoSEQ multiplex PCR; in TCRdb, only in-frame clones are kept and a portion is missing. The sample records almost 550,000 clones, 75% to 85% being singletons. The sample originates from a study of shared T cell receptors in the human thymus. The sample was also linked to a second study, of human thymus T cells.

The chain employs TRBV30 and TRBJ2-7; D is perhaps TRBD1 (5 bases). The TCR sequence derives from a boy under two years old with a congenital heart defect. The specimen was thymocytes. CDR3 bases: TGTGCCTGGAGTGTAAGGCAGGGCTACGAGCAGTACTTC. As protein: CAWSVRQGYEQYF.